This T cell receptor beta chain was observed in a study of cytotoxic CD8 clonotypes in ibrutinib-treated CLL. The CDR3 covers 13 residues. The V end was cut by 6 bases, the J end by 5 bases, with 13 bases between. The V gene's germline CDR1 is MNHEY and CDR2 SMNVEV (reference sequence). Profiling relied on immunoSEQ multiplex PCR, and the TCRdb table lists in-frame clones only, not all of them. The top ten hold around 4.9% of the sample, which has over 120,000 clones, about 78% seen once. The receptor was derived from a human donor with chronic lymphocytic leukemia. The genes are TRBV27 and TRBJ2-5; TRBD2 might be the D (5 bases). Sequencing was performed on PBMCs, taken after 24 months of ibrutinib treatment. The CDR3 region has the DNA TGTGCCAGCAGCCGCGGGCCCGGGGAGACCCAGTACTTC. Encoded protein: CASSRGPGETQYF.